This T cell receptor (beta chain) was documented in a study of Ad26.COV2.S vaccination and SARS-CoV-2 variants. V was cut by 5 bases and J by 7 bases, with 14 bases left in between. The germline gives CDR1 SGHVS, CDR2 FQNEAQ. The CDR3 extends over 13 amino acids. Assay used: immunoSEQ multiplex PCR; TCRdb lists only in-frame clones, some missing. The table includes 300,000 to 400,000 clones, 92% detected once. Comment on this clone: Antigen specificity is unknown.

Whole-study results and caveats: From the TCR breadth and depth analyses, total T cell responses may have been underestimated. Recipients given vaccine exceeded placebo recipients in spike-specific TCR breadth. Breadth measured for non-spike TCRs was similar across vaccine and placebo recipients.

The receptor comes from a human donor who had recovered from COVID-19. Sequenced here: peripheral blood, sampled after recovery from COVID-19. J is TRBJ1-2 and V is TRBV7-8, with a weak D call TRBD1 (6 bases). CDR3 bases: TGTGCCAGCAGCGCAGACAGGTCATCTGGCTACACCTTC. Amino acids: CASSADRSSGYTF.